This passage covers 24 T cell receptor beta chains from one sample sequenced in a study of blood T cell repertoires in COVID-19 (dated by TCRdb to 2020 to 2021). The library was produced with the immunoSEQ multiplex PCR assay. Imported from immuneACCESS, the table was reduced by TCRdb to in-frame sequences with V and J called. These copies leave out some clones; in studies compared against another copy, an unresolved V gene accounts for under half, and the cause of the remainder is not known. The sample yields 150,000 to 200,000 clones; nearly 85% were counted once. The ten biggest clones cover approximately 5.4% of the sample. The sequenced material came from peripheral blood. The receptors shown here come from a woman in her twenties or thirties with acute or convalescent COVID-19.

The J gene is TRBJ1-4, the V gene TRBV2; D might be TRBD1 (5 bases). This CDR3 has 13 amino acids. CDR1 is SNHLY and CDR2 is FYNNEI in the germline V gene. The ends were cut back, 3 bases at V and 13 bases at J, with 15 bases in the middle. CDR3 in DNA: TGTGCCAGCAGTGATGGGGCCCGTTTGCCACTGTTTTTT. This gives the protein CASSDGARLPLFF.

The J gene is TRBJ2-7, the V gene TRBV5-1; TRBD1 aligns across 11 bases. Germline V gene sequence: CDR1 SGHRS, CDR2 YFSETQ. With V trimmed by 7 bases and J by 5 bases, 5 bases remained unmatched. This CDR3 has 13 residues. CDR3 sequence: CASQGQGVDEQYF. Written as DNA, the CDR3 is TGCGCCAGCCAGGGACAGGGGGTGGACGAGCAGTACTTC.

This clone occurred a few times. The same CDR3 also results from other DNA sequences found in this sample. The CDR3, as DNA: TGTGCCAGTAGTCCGACAGGGGACGAGCAGTACTTC. The encoded protein is CASSPTGDEQYF. This chain connects TRBV19 to TRBJ2-7; the match to TRBD1 covers 8 bases. V lost 5 bases, J lost 5 bases, and 2 bases stayed unmatched. From germline, CDR1 is LNHDA and CDR2 SQIVND (reference sequence). This CDR3 has 12 residues.

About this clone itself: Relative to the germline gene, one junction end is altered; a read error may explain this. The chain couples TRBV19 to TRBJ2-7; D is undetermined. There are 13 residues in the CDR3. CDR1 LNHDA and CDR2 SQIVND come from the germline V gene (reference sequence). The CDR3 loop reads CASSIPPSHEQYF. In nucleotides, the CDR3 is TGTGCCAGTAGTATTCCCCCCTCCCACGAGCAGTACTTC.

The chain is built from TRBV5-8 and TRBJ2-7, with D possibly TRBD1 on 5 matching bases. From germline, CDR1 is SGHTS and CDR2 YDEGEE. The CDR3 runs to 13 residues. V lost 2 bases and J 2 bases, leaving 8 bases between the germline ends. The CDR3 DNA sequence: TGTGCCAGCAGCTTCGGACAAGCCTACGAGCAGTACTTC. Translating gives CASSFGQAYEQYF.

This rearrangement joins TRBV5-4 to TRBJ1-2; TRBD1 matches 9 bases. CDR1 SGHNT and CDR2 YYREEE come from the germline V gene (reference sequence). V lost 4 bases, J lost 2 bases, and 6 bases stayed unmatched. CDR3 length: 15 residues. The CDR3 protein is CASSGDRVVNYGYTF. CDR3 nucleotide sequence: TGTGCCAGCAGCGGGGACAGGGTTGTAAACTATGGCTACACCTTC.

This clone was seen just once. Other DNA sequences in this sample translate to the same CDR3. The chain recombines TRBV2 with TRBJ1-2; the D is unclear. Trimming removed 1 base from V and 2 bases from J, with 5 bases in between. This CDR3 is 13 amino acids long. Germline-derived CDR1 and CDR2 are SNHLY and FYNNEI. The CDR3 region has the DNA TGTGCCAGCAGTGAAGGCGGGAACTATGGCTACACCTTC. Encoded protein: CASSEGGNYGYTF.

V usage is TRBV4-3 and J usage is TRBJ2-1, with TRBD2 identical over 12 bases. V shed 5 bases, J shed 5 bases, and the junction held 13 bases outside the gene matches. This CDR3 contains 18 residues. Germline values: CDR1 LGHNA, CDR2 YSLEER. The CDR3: CASSKGPSGRARDNEQFF. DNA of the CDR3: TGCGCCAGCAGCAAAGGACCTAGCGGGAGGGCCAGGGACAATGAGCAGTTCTTC.

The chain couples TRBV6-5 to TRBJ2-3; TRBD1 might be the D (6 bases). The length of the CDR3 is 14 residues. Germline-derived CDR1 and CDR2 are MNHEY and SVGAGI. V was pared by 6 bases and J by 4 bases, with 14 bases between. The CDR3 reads CASRPGHFPDTQYF. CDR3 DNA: TGTGCCAGCAGACCGGGACACTTCCCAGATACGCAGTATTTT.

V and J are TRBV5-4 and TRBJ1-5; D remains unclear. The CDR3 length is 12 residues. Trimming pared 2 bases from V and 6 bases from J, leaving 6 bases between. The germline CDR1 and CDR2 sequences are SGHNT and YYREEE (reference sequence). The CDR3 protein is CASSLDSQPQHF. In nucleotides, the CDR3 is TGTGCCAGCAGCTTAGACTCTCAGCCCCAGCATTTT. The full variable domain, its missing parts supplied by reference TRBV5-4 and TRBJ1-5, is ETGVTQSPTHLIKTRGQQVTLRCSSQSGHNTVSWYQQALGQGPQFIFQYYREEENGRGNFPPRFSGLQFPNYSSELNVNALELDDSALYLCASSLDSQPQHFGDGTRLSIL.

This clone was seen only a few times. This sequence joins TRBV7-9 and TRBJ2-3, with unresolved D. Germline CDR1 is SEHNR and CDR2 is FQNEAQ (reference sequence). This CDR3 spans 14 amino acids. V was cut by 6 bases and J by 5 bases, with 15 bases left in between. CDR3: CASSPRLSGDTQYF. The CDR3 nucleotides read TGTGCCAGCAGTCCCCGGCTCTCAGGAGATACGCAGTATTTT.

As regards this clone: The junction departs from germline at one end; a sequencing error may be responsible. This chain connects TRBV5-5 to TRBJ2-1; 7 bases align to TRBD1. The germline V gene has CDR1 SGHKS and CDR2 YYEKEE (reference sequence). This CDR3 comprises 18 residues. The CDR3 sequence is CASSPTGVAALTYNEQFF. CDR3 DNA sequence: TGTGCCAGCAGCCCAACAGGGGTCGCCGCCCTCACCTATAATGAGCAGTTCTTC.

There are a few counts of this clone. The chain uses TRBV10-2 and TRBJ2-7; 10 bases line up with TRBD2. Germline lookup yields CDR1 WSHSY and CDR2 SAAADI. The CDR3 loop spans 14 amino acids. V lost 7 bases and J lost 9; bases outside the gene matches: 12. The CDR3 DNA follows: TGCGCCAGCATGATTCTAGCGGGAGAGAGGAGGCAGTACTTC. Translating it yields CASMILAGERRQYF.

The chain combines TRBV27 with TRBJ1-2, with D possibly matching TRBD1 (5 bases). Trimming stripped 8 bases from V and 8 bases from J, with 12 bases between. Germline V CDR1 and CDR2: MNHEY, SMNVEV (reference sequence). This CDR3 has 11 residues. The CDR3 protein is CASLGGEGYTF. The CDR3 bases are TGTGCCAGCCTTGGGGGGGAGGGCTACACCTTC.

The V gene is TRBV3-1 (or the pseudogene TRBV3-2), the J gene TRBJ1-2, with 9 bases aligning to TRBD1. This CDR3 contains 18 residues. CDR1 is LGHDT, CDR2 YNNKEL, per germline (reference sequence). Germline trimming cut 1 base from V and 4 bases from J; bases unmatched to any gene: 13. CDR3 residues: CASSQAPSHRGPVYGYTF. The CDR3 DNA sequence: TGTGCCAGCAGCCAAGCACCTAGTCACAGGGGGCCAGTCTATGGCTACACCTTC.

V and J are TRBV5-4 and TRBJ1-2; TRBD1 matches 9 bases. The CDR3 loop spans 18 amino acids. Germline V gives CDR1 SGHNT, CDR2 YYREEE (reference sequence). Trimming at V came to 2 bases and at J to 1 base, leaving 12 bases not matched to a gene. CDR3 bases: TGTGCCAGCAGCTTTTCATTGGCGGGACAGGGTAGTAACTATGGCTACACCTTC. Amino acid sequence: CASSFSLAGQGSNYGYTF.

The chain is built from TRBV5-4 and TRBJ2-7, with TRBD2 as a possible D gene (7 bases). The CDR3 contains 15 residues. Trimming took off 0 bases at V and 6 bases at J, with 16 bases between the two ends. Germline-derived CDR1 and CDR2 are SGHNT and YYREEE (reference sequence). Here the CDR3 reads CASSLEVGGPFEQYF. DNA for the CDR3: TGTGCCAGCAGCTTGGAGGTGGGGGGGCCGTTCGAGCAGTACTTC.

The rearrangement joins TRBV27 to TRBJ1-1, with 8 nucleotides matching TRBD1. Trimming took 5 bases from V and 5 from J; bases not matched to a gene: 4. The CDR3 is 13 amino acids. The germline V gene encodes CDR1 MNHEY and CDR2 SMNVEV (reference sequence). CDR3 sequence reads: CASSQGAPTEAFF. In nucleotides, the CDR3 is TGTGCCAGCAGTCAGGGGGCTCCTACTGAAGCTTTCTTT.

CDR3 sequence (DNA): TGTGCCAGCAGCTCTACCGACAGATTTCTATATGGCTACACCTTC. It is translated as CASSSTDRFLYGYTF. The chain couples TRBV11-2 to TRBJ1-2, with D perhaps matching TRBD1 (5 bases). This CDR3 contains 15 residues. The V and J ends lost 4 bases and 5 bases respectively, with 17 bases between them. Germline-derived CDR1 and CDR2 are SGHAT and FQNNGV.

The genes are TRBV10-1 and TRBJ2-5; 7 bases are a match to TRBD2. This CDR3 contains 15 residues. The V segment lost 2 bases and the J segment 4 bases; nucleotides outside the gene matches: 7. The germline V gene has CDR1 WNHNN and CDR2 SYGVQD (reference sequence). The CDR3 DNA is TGCGCCAGCAGTGAGAATGGGCCGGGAGGAGAGACCCAGTACTTC. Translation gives CASSENGPGGETQYF.

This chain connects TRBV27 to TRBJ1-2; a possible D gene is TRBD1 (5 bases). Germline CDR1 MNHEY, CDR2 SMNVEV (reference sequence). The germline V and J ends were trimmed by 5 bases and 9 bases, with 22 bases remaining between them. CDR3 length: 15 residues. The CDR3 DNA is TGTGCCAGCAGTCTCATTGGGGCGAGTATTTACCGCTACACCTTC. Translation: CASSLIGASIYRYTF.

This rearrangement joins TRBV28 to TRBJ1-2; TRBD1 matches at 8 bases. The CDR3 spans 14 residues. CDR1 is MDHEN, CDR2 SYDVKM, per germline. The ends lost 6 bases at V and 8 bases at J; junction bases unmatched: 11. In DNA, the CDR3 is TGTGCCAGCAGCTTGCTCGACAGGGGAGGGGGCTACACCTTC. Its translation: CASSLLDRGGGYTF.

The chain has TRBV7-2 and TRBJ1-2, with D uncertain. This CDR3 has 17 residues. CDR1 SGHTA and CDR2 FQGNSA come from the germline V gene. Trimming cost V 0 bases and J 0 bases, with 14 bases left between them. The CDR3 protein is CASSLAPGRAANYGYTF. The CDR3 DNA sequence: TGTGCCAGCAGCTTAGCGCCCGGGAGGGCCGCTAACTATGGCTACACCTTC.

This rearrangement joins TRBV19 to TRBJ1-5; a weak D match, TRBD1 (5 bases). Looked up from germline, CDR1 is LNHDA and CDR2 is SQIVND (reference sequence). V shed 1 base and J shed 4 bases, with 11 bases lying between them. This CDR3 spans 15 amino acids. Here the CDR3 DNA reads TGTGCCAGTAGTATAGGCGGGGGGATAAATCAGCCCCAGCATTTT. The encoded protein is CASSIGGGINQPQHF. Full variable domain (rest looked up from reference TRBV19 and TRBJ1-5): DGGITQSPKYLFRKEGQNVTLSCEQNLNHDAMYWYRQDPGQGLRLIYYSQIVNDFQKGDIAEGYSVSREKKESFPLTVTSAQKNPTAFYLCASSIGGGINQPQHFGDGTRLSIL.